Each of the 8 T cell receptor beta chains below was sequenced from the same sample in a study of naive and memory T cell subsets. The beta constant-region primer was an equimolar mix of two oligonucleotides covering TRBC1 and TRBC2. Four rounds of PCR amplified the ligated cDNA using nested alpha and beta constant-region primers plus SP2. TCRdb re-derived calls from the UMI-ligation and nested PCR reads in MiXCR, one entry per CDR3 protein. Here the sample spans about 120,000 distinct CDR3 sequences, roughly 36% being singletons. The specimen was central memory CD4+ T cells from blood. The source of these receptors is a human donor in good health.

In this sample, this clonotype turned up a few times. The V and J genes are TRBV29-1 and TRBJ2-1; TRBD2 matches at 9 bases. This CDR3 is built from 17 residues. After removal of 5 bases from V and 3 bases from J, the junction contained 14 bases not matched to a gene. Germline CDR1 SQVTM, CDR2 ANQGSEA. CDR3 nucleotides: TGCAGCGTTTTCCCCACCGCCATAGCGGGGGTCTACAATGAGCAGTTCTTC. This encodes CSVFPTAIAGVYNEQFF.

V gene TRBV27 combines with J gene TRBJ2-7, with D hard to call. V was trimmed by 3 bases and J by 2 bases, leaving 11 bases between them. CDR3 length equals 14 residues. CDR1 is MNHEY, CDR2 SMNVEV, per germline (reference sequence). The CDR3 nucleotides read TGTGCCAGCAGTTTGGTTTTTGGGACCTACGAGCAGTACTTC. Its translation is CASSLVFGTYEQYF.

Only a few counts were recorded for this clonotype. The genes are TRBV6-6 and TRBJ2-2, with D unclear. The CDR3 extends over 14 amino acids. The germline gives CDR1 MNHNY, CDR2 SVGAGI (reference sequence). V lost 7 bases, J lost 1 base, and 10 bases lay in between. The CDR3 DNA reads TGTGCCAGCAAGGTTTCAGGGAACACCGGGGAGCTGTTTTTT. Its protein is CASKVSGNTGELFF.

In its sample, this clonotype was seen a few times. This CDR3 is CASSQDLWQPQHF. The CDR3 coding sequence is TGCGCCAGCAGCCAAGATCTCTGGCAGCCCCAGCATTTT. The chain recombines TRBV4-3 with TRBJ1-5; D is unclear. Germline V gene sequence: CDR1 LGHNA, CDR2 YSLEER. Trimming removed 0 bases from V and 7 bases from J, with 7 bases in between. CDR3 size: 13 residues.

The gene calls are TRBV6-5 and TRBJ2-7, with 9 bases aligning to TRBD1. This CDR3 is built from 14 residues. CDR1 is MNHEY, CDR2 SVGAGI, per germline. V dropped 5 bases and J dropped 7; count of bases not matched to a gene: 9. The CDR3 loop reads CASSLGDRAGEQYF. The CDR3 DNA follows: TGTGCCAGCAGTCTTGGGGACAGGGCGGGTGAGCAGTACTTC.

CDR3 nucleotides: TGTGCCACCAGTGATAGTACGAAGAACACCGGGGAGCTGTTTTTT. This encodes CATSDSTKNTGELFF. V is TRBV24-1 and J is TRBJ2-2; D uncertain. This CDR3 region has 15 residues. Germline CDR1 and CDR2: KGHDR and SFDVKD. The germline V and J ends were trimmed by 3 bases and 1 base, with 8 bases remaining between them.

The chain uses TRBV29-1 and TRBJ1-1, with D maybe TRBD1 (6 bases). V shed 6 bases and J shed 2 bases, with 16 bases lying between them. Germline-derived CDR1 and CDR2 are SQVTM and ANQGSEA. The CDR3 runs to 14 residues. In DNA form, the CDR3 reads TGCAGCGTGGGGGCGAGTTGGGATAACACTGAAGCTTTCTTT. Translating it yields CSVGASWDNTEAFF.

This clonotype was observed at least ten times. The V call is TRBV6-1, the J call TRBJ2-7; D possibly corresponds to TRBD2 (7 bases). The CDR3 sequence is 12 residues long. Deletions cut 11 bases from V and 1 base from J, with 12 bases between. The germline V gene encodes CDR1 MNHNS and CDR2 SASEGT. The CDR3 is CAVKGGSYEQYF. Here the CDR3 DNA reads TGTGCCGTAAAGGGGGGGTCCTACGAGCAGTACTTC.